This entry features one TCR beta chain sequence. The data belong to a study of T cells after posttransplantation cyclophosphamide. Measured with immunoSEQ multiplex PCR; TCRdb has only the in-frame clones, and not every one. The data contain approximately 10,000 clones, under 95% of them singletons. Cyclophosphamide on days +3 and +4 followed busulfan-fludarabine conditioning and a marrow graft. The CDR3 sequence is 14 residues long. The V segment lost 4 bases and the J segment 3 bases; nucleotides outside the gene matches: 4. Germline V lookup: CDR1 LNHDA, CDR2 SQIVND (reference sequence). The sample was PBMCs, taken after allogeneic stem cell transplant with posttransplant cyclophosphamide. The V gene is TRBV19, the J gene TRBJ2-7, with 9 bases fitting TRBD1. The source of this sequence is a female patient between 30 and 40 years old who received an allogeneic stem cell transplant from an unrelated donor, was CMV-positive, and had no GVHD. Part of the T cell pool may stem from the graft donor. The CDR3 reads CASSRGQGHYEQYF. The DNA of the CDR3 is TGTGCCAGTAGTAGGGGACAGGGTCACTACGAGCAGTACTTC.